The entry that follows covers one TCR beta chain sequence. Its antigen is not identified. The assay was immunoSEQ multiplex PCR, and TCRdb's table has in-frame clones only and misses some. The repertoire has approximately 30,000 clones, 65% to 80% of them found once; the top ten carry 30%. There are 16 residues in the CDR3. V lost 2 bases to trimming and J lost 0 bases; unmatched junction nucleotides: 4. The data were taken from a study of STAT3 mutations in large granular lymphocyte leukemia. Study-level findings and limits: Persisting codominant clonotypes may have hidden a small pathogenic clone. Every T-cell large granular lymphocyte leukemia patient had at least one immunodominant TCR beta clonotype.

Sequencing was carried out using peripheral blood mononuclear cells. This chain links TRBV23-1 with TRBJ2-3; 8 bases map to TRBD1. TRBV23-1 is filed as an ORF, its function uncertain. The sequence came from a woman aged 50 to 60 with T-cell large granular lymphocyte leukemia. Some clones in this sample may be carry-over from other donors' samples. The CDR3 here is CASSQPQGASTDTQYF. The CDR3 region has the DNA TGCGCCAGCAGTCAACCCCAGGGGGCAAGCACAGATACGCAGTATTTT.